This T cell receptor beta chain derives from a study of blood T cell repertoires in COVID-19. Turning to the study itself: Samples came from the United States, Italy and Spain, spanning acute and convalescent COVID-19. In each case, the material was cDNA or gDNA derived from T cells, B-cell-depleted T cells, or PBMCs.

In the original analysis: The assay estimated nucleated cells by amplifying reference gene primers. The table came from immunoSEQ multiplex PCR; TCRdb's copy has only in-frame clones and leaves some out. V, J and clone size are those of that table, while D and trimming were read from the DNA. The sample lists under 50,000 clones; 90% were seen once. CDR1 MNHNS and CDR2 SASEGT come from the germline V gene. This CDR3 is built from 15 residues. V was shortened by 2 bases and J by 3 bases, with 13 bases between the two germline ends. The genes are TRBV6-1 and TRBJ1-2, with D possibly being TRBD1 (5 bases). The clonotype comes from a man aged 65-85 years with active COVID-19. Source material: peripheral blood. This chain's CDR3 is CASSELGGRYYGYTF. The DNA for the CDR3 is TGTGCCAGCAGTGAACTCGGGGGACGCTACTATGGCTACACCTTC.